Below, 3 T cell receptor beta chains from the same sample are listed, as sequenced in a study of shared T cell receptors in the human thymus. Sequencing was performed with immunoSEQ multiplex PCR; in TCRdb, only in-frame clones are kept and a portion is missing. The sample contains hundreds of thousands of clones, 88% of which appear only once. These data were likewise used in another study, on human thymus T cells.

The material sequenced was thymocytes. These receptors were collected from a boy under two years old with a congenital heart defect.

The chain has TRBV29-1 and TRBJ2-3, with a tentative D call TRBD2 (5 bases). The germline V gene encodes CDR1 SQVTM and CDR2 ANQGSEA. V was cut by 5 bases and J by 6 bases, with 24 bases left in between. The CDR3 covers 16 residues. The CDR3 here is CSVHPPSRYARDTQYF. The CDR3 region has the DNA TGCAGCGTTCACCCCCCTAGCCGTTACGCTCGGGATACGCAGTATTTT.

This rearrangement joins TRBV20-1 to TRBJ2-3; D gene uncertain. The CDR3 consists of 10 residues. Germline V lookup: CDR1 DFQATT, CDR2 SNEGSKA (reference sequence). The ends were cut back, 8 bases at V and 2 bases at J, with 5 bases in the middle. CDR3 nucleotides: TGCAGTCCAAACACAGATACGCAGTATTTT. It specifies CSPNTDTQYF.

The rearrangement links TRBV29-1 to TRBJ2-1, with 8 bases matching TRBD2. CDR3 length: 14 amino acids. V was pared by 3 bases and J by 5 bases, with 6 bases of the junction left unmatched. Germline V gives CDR1 SQVTM, CDR2 ANQGSEA. The CDR3: CSVDPSGGNNEQFF. The CDR3 DNA reads TGCAGCGTTGACCCCAGCGGGGGAAACAATGAGCAGTTCTTC.